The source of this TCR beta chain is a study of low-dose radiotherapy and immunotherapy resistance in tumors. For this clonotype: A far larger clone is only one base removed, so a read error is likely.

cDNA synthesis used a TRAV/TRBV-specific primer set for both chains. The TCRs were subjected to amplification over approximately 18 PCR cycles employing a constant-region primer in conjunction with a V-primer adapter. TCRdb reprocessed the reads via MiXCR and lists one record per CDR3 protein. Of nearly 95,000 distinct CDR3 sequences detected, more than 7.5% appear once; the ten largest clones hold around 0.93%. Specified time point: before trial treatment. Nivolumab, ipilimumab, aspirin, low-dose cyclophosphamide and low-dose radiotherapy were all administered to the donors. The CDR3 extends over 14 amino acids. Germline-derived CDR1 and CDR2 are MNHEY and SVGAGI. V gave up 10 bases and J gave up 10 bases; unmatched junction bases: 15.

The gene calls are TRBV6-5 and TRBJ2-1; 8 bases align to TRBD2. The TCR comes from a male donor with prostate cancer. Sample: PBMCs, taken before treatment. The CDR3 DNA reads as TGTGCCATCGGGAGGGACCCATGGGCCTACGAGCAGTTCTTC. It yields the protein CAIGRDPWAYEQFF.